A single sample is the source of the 26 T cell receptor beta chains below, sequenced in a study of T cell responses to AZD1222 COVID-19 vaccine (dated by TCRdb to 2020 to 2023). Read against the paper, the sample's time point label means: baseline before first vaccination. The library was made by the immunoSEQ multiplex PCR assay. This is the immuneACCESS table as TCRdb keeps it, with only in-frame sequences that have V and J called. A part of the clones is gone; compared with another copy, unresolved V genes explain less than half, and the rest is unexplained. Within this sample are 100,000 or so clones, with approximately 91% of them counted one time only. The biggest ten clones account for about 1.5% of the sample. This material consisted of peripheral blood, taken on day 0 of AZD1222 vaccination. The receptors were sampled from an adult in good health.

The genes are TRBV28 and TRBJ2-5; the match to TRBD1 covers 9 bases. This CDR3 comprises 17 residues. Per the germline V gene, CDR1 is MDHEN and CDR2 is SYDVKM. V shed 6 bases and J 5 bases; nucleotides not matched to a gene: 16. CDR3 amino acids: CASSGSHRDRVGETQYF. As DNA, the CDR3 is TGTGCCAGCAGCGGTTCTCACCGGGACAGGGTCGGGGAGACCCAGTACTTC.

The J gene is TRBJ1-1, the V gene TRBV2, with D hard to call. Germline CDR1 is SNHLY and CDR2 is FYNNEI. The CDR3 covers 13 residues. The V end lost 8 bases, the J end lost 0 bases, and 10 bases lay between the germline ends. The CDR3, as DNA: TGTGCCAGCCTCGAGACGGTGAACACTGAAGCTTTCTTT. It yields the protein CASLETVNTEAFF.

CDR3 sequence reads: CASSVEERAGEQFF. The CDR3 nucleotides are TGTGCCAGCAGCGTAGAGGAGCGGGCGGGTGAGCAGTTCTTC. The chain employs TRBV9 and TRBJ2-1, with a tentative D call TRBD2 (6 bases). This CDR3 region has 14 residues. Germline CDR1 SGDLS, CDR2 YYNGEE. V lost 0 bases to trimming and J lost 9 bases, with 13 bases between them.

V gene TRBV5-1 combines with J gene TRBJ2-2; tentatively, D is TRBD2 (5 bases). The V and J ends lost 0 bases and 3 bases respectively, with 12 bases between them. The CDR3 covers 16 residues. CDR1 and CDR2 (germline): SGHRS, YFSETQ. The CDR3 loop reads CASSLAGSPDTGELFF. The CDR3 DNA reads TGCGCCAGCAGCTTGGCGGGGAGCCCCGACACCGGGGAGCTGTTTTTT. The variable domain in full, completed from reference TRBV5-1 and TRBJ2-2, reads KAGVTQTPRYLIKTRGQQVTLSCSPISGHRSVSWYQQTPGQGLQFLFEYFSETQRNKGNFPGRFSGRQFSNSRSEMNVSTLELGDSALYLCASSLAGSPDTGELFFGEGSRLTVL.

V gene TRBV3-1 (or the pseudogene TRBV3-2) combines with J gene TRBJ1-1; D call uncertain. CDR3 length: 14 amino acids. Germline CDR1 is LGHDT and CDR2 is YNNKEL (reference sequence). Trimming pared 5 bases from V and 1 base from J, leaving 11 bases between. CDR3 amino acids: CASSSRDSNTEAFF. The CDR3, as DNA: TGTGCCAGCAGCTCCCGGGATTCGAACACTGAAGCTTTCTTT.

V and J are TRBV19 and TRBJ2-3; D is uncertain. V was clipped by 8 bases and J by 2 bases, with 20 bases between them. The CDR3 has 16 amino acids. Germline V gene data show CDR1 as LNHDA and CDR2 as SQIVND (reference sequence). This CDR3 reads CASSKGFQRTTDTQYF. The CDR3 region has the DNA TGTGCCAGTTCTAAGGGATTCCAGAGGACCACAGATACGCAGTATTTT.

V gene TRBV6-5 combines with J gene TRBJ2-2; weak D call: TRBD1 (6 bases). Per the germline V gene, CDR1 is MNHEY and CDR2 is SVGAGI. V lost 6 bases, J lost 0 bases, and 11 bases lay in between. The CDR3 spans 15 residues. The CDR3 here is CASRDGQSNTGELFF. The CDR3 DNA is TGTGCCAGCAGAGACGGACAGTCGAACACCGGGGAGCTGTTTTTT.

The chain is built from TRBV30 and TRBJ1-4; D might be TRBD1 (6 bases). Trimming removed 3 bases from V and 6 bases from J, with 11 bases in between. The CDR3 runs 13 residues. Germline V lookup: CDR1 GTSNPN, CDR2 SVGIG (reference sequence). As DNA, the CDR3 is TGTGCCTGGAGCGGGGGGCGAGATGAAAAACTGTTTTTT. It translates to CAWSGGRDEKLFF.

The chain joins TRBV2 to TRBJ2-7, with D uncertain. Looked up from germline, CDR1 is SNHLY and CDR2 is FYNNEI. There are 14 residues in the CDR3. Trimming shortened V by 4 bases and J by 0 bases, and 10 bases separated the two germline ends. In nucleotides, the CDR3 is TGTGCCAGCAGTGTCGGCGTCACCTCCTACGAGCAGTACTTC. It encodes CASSVGVTSYEQYF.

The chain recombines TRBV29-1 with TRBJ2-3; 8 nucleotides agree with TRBD2. CDR3 length: 14 residues. Germline V gene data show CDR1 as SQVTM and CDR2 as ANQGSEA. J gave up 5 bases and V 7 bases, and 11 bases lay outside the gene matches. The CDR3 coding sequence is TGCAGCGCCTCTGGACTAGCAGGAGAAGATACGCAGTATTTT. Translation: CSASGLAGEDTQYF.

The chain uses TRBV4-2 and TRBJ2-5; D is undetermined. The germline gives CDR1 LGHNA, CDR2 YNFKEQ. The CDR3 is 11 residues long. Between the trimmed V and J ends, which lost 0 bases and 5 bases, there was a span of 1 base. The CDR3 loop is CASSQEETQYF. As DNA, the CDR3 is TGTGCCAGCAGCCAAGAGGAGACCCAGTACTTC.

The rearrangement uses TRBV21-1 and TRBJ2-7; the DNA was not compared with TRBD2, the D call given in the table. TRBV21-1 has pseudogene status. CDR3 length: 15 amino acids. The CDR3 DNA is TGTGCCAGCAGCAAGGGTGGCGGTTACACCTACGAGCAGTACTTC. It codes for CASSKGGGYTYEQYF.

This chain uses TRBV7-9 with TRBJ2-5; 10 nucleotides line up with TRBD2. This CDR3 is built from 15 residues. Germline lookup yields CDR1 SEHNR and CDR2 FQNEAQ (reference sequence). The V and J ends lost 1 base and 2 bases, in that order; junction bases with no gene match: 1. In DNA form, the CDR3 reads TGTGCCAGCAGCTTAGGGACTAGCGGACAAGAGACCCAGTACTTC. This gives the protein CASSLGTSGQETQYF. Full variable domain (rest looked up from reference TRBV7-9 and TRBJ2-5): DTGVSQNPRHKITKRGQNVTFRCDPISEHNRLYWYRQTLGQGPEFLTYFQNEAQLEKSRLLSDRFSAERPKGSFSTLEIQRTEQGDSAMYLCASSLGTSGQETQYFGPGTRLLVL.

The rearrangement uses TRBV15 and TRBJ1-1; 7 positions agree with TRBD1. The J segment lost 0 bases and the V segment lost 4 bases, leaving 17 bases of the junction unmatched. The CDR3 covers 19 residues. Germline-derived CDR1 and CDR2 are LNHNV and YYDKDF (reference sequence). CDR3 amino acids: CATSTGYRDRYFMNTEAFF. CDR3 sequence (DNA): TGTGCCACCAGCACCGGATACCGGGACAGATATTTCATGAACACTGAAGCTTTCTTT.

This clone was seen only once. V and J are TRBV12-3 or TRBV12-4 and TRBJ2-7; D not certain. Trimming cost V 3 bases and J 10 bases, with 7 bases left between them. The CDR3 covers 10 residues. The CDR3 sequence is CASSLSKQYF. The DNA for the CDR3 is TGTGCCAGCAGTTTGTCAAAACAGTACTTC.

This chain links TRBV7-3 with TRBJ2-7; D not certain. Germline CDR1 reads SGHTA; CDR2 reads FQGTGA. CDR3 length: 15 amino acids. Trimming removed 5 bases from V and 6 bases from J, with 20 bases in between. The CDR3 here is CASSPLWARLSEQYF. CDR3 bases: TGTGCCAGCAGCCCCTTGTGGGCCCGTTTGAGCGAGCAGTACTTC. Filled out from reference TRBV7-3 and TRBJ2-7, the complete variable domain reads GAGVSQTPSNKVTEKGKYVELRCDPISGHTALYWYRQSLGQGPEFLIYFQGTGAADDSGLPNDRFFAVRPEGSVSTLKIQRTERGDSAVYLCASSPLWARLSEQYFGPGTRLTVT.

This chain links TRBV29-1 with TRBJ2-1; TRBD2 agrees at 14 bases. Trimming took 4 bases from V and 12 from J; bases not matched to a gene: 8. The CDR3 contains 14 residues. Germline V gives CDR1 SQVTM, CDR2 ANQGSEA. The CDR3 DNA reads as TGCAGCGTTGCTCTGACTAGCGGGAGGGCCGTGCAGTTCTTC. Residues: CSVALTSGRAVQFF.

On this clone itself: This sample also contains other DNA sequences that code for the same CDR3. The rearrangement joins TRBV5-1 to TRBJ1-1, with a possible D match to TRBD1 (5 bases). The CDR3 contains 13 residues. Between the trimmed V and J ends, which lost 0 bases and 5 bases, there was a span of 8 bases. CDR1 is SGHRS, CDR2 YFSETQ, per germline. The CDR3 is CASSLAGKTEAFF. CDR3 nucleotide sequence: TGCGCCAGCAGCTTGGCAGGGAAGACTGAAGCTTTCTTT.

The CDR3 protein is CASSIGLAGVNEQFF. CDR3 in DNA: TGTGCCAGTAGTATCGGGCTAGCGGGAGTTAACGAGCAGTTCTTC. The chain has TRBV19 and TRBJ2-1, with TRBD2 identical over 10 bases. CDR3 length equals 15 residues. From germline, CDR1 is LNHDA and CDR2 SQIVND (reference sequence). With V trimmed by 3 bases and J by 10 bases, 9 bases remained unmatched.

CDR3 coding DNA: TGTGCCAACCTCCCTGACACCTTC. Translation gives CANLPDTF. The chain uses TRBV5-3 and TRBJ1-2; D gene uncertain. TRBV5-3 is marked as an open reading frame, function uncertain. This CDR3 region has 8 residues. V shed 9 bases and J shed 12 bases, with 9 bases lying between them.

V and J are TRBV9 and TRBJ2-3; D call uncertain. From germline, CDR1 is SGDLS and CDR2 YYNGEE. The CDR3 spans 13 residues. Deletions cut 4 bases from V and 3 bases from J, with 9 bases between. Here the CDR3 reads CASSPRWTDTQYF. CDR3 sequence (DNA): TGTGCCAGCAGCCCACGATGGACAGATACGCAGTATTTT.

This clone was seen only a few times. This chain connects TRBV6-2 or TRBV6-3 to TRBJ2-1; D call uncertain. Between the trimmed V and J ends, which lost 0 bases and 5 bases, there was a span of 8 bases. The germline V gene has CDR1 MNHEY and CDR2 SVGEGT. The CDR3 length is 14 residues. The CDR3: CASSYSIEHNEQFF. The CDR3, as DNA: TGTGCCAGCAGTTACTCGATCGAGCACAATGAGCAGTTCTTC.

The chain has TRBV11-3 and TRBJ1-1; no clear D gene. This CDR3 is 13 amino acids long. Germline V gene lookup returns CDR1 SGHNT and CDR2 YENEEA. Trimming left V 5 bases short and J 8 bases short, with 15 bases between. The chain's CDR3 is CASSLTTAAEAFF. As DNA, the CDR3 is TGTGCCAGCAGCCTGACTACCGCGGCGGAAGCTTTCTTT. Drawing the rest from reference TRBV11-3 and TRBJ1-1, the complete variable domain is EAGVVQSPRYKIIEKKQPVAFWCNPISGHNTLYWYLQNLGQGPELLIRYENEEAVDDSQLPKDRFSAERLKGVDSTLKIQPAELGDSAVYLCASSLTTAAEAFFGQGTRLTVV.

The chain carries TRBV2 and TRBJ2-5; D gene unclear. This CDR3 spans 10 amino acids. V was pared by 9 bases and J by 7 bases, with 9 bases between. Germline values: CDR1 SNHLY, CDR2 FYNNEI. CDR3 amino acids: CASLFGTQYF. The CDR3 coding sequence is TGTGCCAGTCTGTTCGGGACCCAGTACTTC.

The rearrangement links TRBV28 to TRBJ2-3; the D gene could be TRBD1 or TRBD2 (5 bases each). Per germline, CDR1 MDHEN and CDR2 SYDVKM. The V end lost 4 bases, the J end lost 2 bases, and 13 bases lay between the germline ends. This CDR3 spans 15 amino acids. CDR3 amino acids: CASSSRDLHTDTQYF. The CDR3 DNA reads as TGTGCCAGCAGTTCCCGGGACCTCCACACAGATACGCAGTATTTT.

The genes are TRBV2 and TRBJ2-7; 8 bases map to TRBD1. Trimming cost V 4 bases and J 5 bases; bases outside gene matches: 7. Germline V gene sequence: CDR1 SNHLY, CDR2 FYNNEI. The CDR3 loop spans 14 amino acids. The CDR3 region is CASSVQGAQHEQYF. The DNA of the CDR3 is TGTGCCAGCAGTGTCCAGGGGGCGCAGCACGAGCAGTACTTC.